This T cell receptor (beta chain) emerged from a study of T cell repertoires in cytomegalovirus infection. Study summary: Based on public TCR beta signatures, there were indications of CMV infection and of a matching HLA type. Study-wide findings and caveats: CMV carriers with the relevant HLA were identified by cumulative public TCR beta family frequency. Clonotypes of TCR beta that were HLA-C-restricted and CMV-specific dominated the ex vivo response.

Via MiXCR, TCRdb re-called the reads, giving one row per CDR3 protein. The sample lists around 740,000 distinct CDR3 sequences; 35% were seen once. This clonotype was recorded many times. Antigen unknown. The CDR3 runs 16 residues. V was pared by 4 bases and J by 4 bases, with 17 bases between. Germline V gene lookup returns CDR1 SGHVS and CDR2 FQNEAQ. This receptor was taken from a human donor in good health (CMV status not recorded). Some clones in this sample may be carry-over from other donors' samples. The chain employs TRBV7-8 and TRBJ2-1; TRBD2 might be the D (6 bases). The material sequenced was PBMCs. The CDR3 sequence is CASSYLASGGYNEQFF. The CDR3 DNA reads TGTGCCAGCAGCTACCTTGCGAGCGGAGGGTACAATGAGCAGTTCTTC. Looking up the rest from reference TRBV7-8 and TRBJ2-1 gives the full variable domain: GAGVSQSPRYKVAKRGQDVALRCDPISGHVSLFWYQQALGQGPEFLTYFQNEAQLDKSGLPSDRFFAERPEGSVSTLKIQRTQQEDSAVYLCASSYLASGGYNEQFFGPGTRLTVL.